Shown below are 14 T cell receptor beta chains from a single sample sequenced in a study of OX40 agonist ivuxolimab in advanced cancers. Libraries were prepared by immunoSEQ multiplex PCR; TCRdb keeps only in-frame clonotypes and omits some of them. Among tens of thousands of clones listed, approximately 80% were seen once. Specimen: CD4+ or CD8+ T cells sorted from blood, collected in a trial of the OX40 agonist ivuxolimab. The receptors here all came from an adult with an advanced solid tumor such as melanoma, head and neck, liver or kidney cancer.

This chain connects TRBV2 to TRBJ2-1; 11 bases match TRBD2. The germline V gene has CDR1 SNHLY and CDR2 FYNNEI. The CDR3 covers 15 residues. Unmatched junction bases numbered 9, after V lost 5 bases and J lost 9 bases. The CDR3 is CASSLSGGAGSEQFF. The CDR3 DNA follows: TGTGCCAGCAGTCTTAGCGGGGGGGCGGGTAGTGAGCAGTTCTTC.

The chain is built from TRBV25-1 and TRBJ1-5; unclear D gene. The V and J ends lost 8 bases and 4 bases respectively, with 12 bases between them. This CDR3 comprises 13 residues. From germline, CDR1 is MGHDK and CDR2 SYGVNS. The CDR3 nucleotides read TGTGCCAGCGGCTCTCGTGGGAATCAGCCCCAGCATTTT. Its translation is CASGSRGNQPQHF.

This clone was seen only once. The V and J genes are TRBV30 and TRBJ2-5, with TRBD1 matching over 8 bases. Germline loops: CDR1 GTSNPN, CDR2 SVGIG (reference sequence). V shed 5 bases, J shed 4 bases, and the junction held 0 bases outside the gene matches. The CDR3 consists of 11 residues. CDR3 sequence: CAWDRGETQYF. CDR3 nucleotides: TGTGCCTGGGACAGGGGAGAGACCCAGTACTTC.

The rearrangement uses TRBV28 and TRBJ1-4, with D unresolved. Looked up from germline, CDR1 is MDHEN and CDR2 is SYDVKM. Trimming took 5 bases from V and 8 from J, leaving 15 bases between them. The CDR3 contains 14 residues. The CDR3 sequence is CASSPTGRLEKLFF. The CDR3 coding sequence is TGTGCCAGCAGTCCCACCGGGAGGTTGGAAAAACTGTTTTTT.

The rearrangement uses TRBV6-1 and TRBJ1-2; 9 nucleotides match TRBD1. This CDR3 is built from 15 residues. V trimming: 1 base; J trimming: 4 bases; junction bases outside the gene matches: 4. Per the germline V gene, CDR1 is MNHNS and CDR2 is SASEGT. In nucleotides, the CDR3 is TGTGCCAGCAGTGAAGGTGGGACAGGGATCTATGGCTACACCTTC. Encoded protein: CASSEGGTGIYGYTF.

The CDR3 loop is CASSLISGGYNEQFF. The CDR3 region has the DNA TGTGCCAGCAGCTTAATTAGCGGGGGCTACAATGAGCAGTTCTTC. The chain uses TRBV7-3 and TRBJ2-1, with 9 bases lining up with TRBD2. Trimming at V came to 1 base and at J to 3 bases, leaving 1 base not matched to a gene. The germline CDR1 and CDR2 sequences are SGHTA and FQGTGA. The CDR3 length is 15 residues.

This rearrangement joins TRBV5-1 to TRBJ1-1; D is uncertain. Trimming stripped 3 bases from V and 6 bases from J, with 12 bases between. CDR3 length: 13 residues. Looked up from germline, CDR1 is SGHRS and CDR2 is YFSETQ. In nucleotides, the CDR3 is TGCGCCAGCAGCTGGGAGCCTTTTTCTGAAGCTTTCTTT. It encodes CASSWEPFSEAFF.

DNA for the CDR3: TGTGCCAGCAGTGAGCAGGGGATGTATGGCTACACCTTC. Its protein product is CASSEQGMYGYTF. The chain employs TRBV2 and TRBJ1-2, with D possibly being TRBD1 (6 bases). The CDR3 length is 13 residues. V was trimmed by 3 bases and J by 5 bases, leaving 10 bases between them. Germline CDR1 SNHLY, CDR2 FYNNEI.

This chain connects TRBV29-1 to TRBJ1-5; a weak D match, TRBD1 (5 bases). The germline V gene has CDR1 SQVTM and CDR2 ANQGSEA. The V and J ends lost 3 bases and 13 bases respectively, with 13 bases between them. The length of the CDR3 is 11 residues. The CDR3 reads CSVEGGGAQHF. The CDR3 coding sequence is TGCAGCGTTGAGGGCGGGGGAGCTCAGCATTTT.

This clone was seen a single time. V is TRBV28 and J is TRBJ2-1; 7 nucleotides agree with TRBD1. V shed 5 bases, J shed 4 bases, and the junction held 8 bases outside the gene matches. This CDR3 comprises 15 residues. Germline V gene sequence: CDR1 MDHEN, CDR2 SYDVKM. CDR3 bases: TGTGCCAGCAGTCCCCCGGGACAGAGGTACAATGAGCAGTTCTTC. Translating it yields CASSPPGQRYNEQFF.

By sample share, this clone is medium-sized. V gene TRBV7-9 combines with J gene TRBJ1-4; D is ambiguous. V was pared by 8 bases and J by 8 bases, with 18 bases between. This CDR3 contains 14 residues. Germline V gene data show CDR1 as SEHNR and CDR2 as FQNEAQ (reference sequence). CDR3 sequence: CASGRPDRREKLFF. The DNA of the CDR3 is TGTGCCAGCGGGAGACCGGATAGAAGGGAAAAACTGTTTTTT. Together with reference TRBV7-9 and TRBJ1-4, the CDR3 gives the full variable domain: DTGVSQNPRHKITKRGQNVTFRCDPISEHNRLYWYRQTLGQGPEFLTYFQNEAQLEKSRLLSDRFSAERPKGSFSTLEIQRTEQGDSAMYLCASGRPDRREKLFFGSGTQLSVL.

This sequence joins TRBV6-5 and TRBJ1-2, with D perhaps TRBD1 (5 bases). V lost 5 bases and J 8 bases, leaving 15 bases between the germline ends. The CDR3 runs to 13 residues. Germline loops: CDR1 MNHEY, CDR2 SVGAGI. CDR3 loop: CASSTRSTDGYTF. The CDR3 DNA sequence: TGTGCCAGCAGTACCCGGTCGACAGACGGCTACACCTTC.

The rearrangement uses TRBV30 and TRBJ1-3; D possibly corresponds to TRBD1 (6 bases). Trimming removed 0 bases at V and 4 bases at J, with 7 bases between. The CDR3 contains 13 residues. CDR1 and CDR2 from the germline V gene are GTSNPN and SVGIG (reference sequence). The CDR3 sequence is CAWSVTGGNTIYF. CDR3 coding DNA: TGTGCCTGGAGTGTGACAGGAGGAAACACCATATATTTT.

The chain combines TRBV15 with TRBJ1-3; possible D gene TRBD1, 5 bases. Germline V gene data show CDR1 as LNHNV and CDR2 as YYDKDF (reference sequence). V lost 2 bases and J lost 0, with 8 bases in between. CDR3 length: 15 amino acids. Here the CDR3 reads CATSRQGHSGNTIYF. CDR3 DNA sequence: TGTGCCACCAGCAGACAGGGTCACTCTGGAAACACCATATATTTT.